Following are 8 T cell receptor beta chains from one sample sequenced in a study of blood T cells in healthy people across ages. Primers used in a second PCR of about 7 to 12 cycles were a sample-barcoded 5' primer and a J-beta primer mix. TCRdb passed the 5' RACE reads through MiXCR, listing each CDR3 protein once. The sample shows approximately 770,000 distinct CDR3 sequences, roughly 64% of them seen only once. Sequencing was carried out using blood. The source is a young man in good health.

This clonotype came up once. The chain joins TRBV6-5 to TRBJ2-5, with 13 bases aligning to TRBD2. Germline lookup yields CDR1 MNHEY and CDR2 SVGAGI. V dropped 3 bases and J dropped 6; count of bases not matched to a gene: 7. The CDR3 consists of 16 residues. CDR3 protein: CASSYTSGRAGKTQYF. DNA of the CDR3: TGTGCCAGCAGTTATACTAGCGGGAGGGCCGGGAAGACCCAGTACTTC.

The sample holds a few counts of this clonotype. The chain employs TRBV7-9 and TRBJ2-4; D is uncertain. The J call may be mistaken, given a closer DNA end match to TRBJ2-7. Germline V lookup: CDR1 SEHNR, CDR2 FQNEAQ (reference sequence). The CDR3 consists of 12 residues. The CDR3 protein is CASSDTSNEQYF. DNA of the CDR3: TGTGCCAGCAGCGACACAAGCAACGAGCAGTACTTC.

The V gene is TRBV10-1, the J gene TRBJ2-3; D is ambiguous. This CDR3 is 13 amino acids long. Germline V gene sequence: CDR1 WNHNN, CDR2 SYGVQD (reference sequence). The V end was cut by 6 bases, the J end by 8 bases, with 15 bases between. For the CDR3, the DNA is TGCGCCAGCAGCTCCCGACTCGCCGGTACGCAGTATTTT. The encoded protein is CASSSRLAGTQYF.

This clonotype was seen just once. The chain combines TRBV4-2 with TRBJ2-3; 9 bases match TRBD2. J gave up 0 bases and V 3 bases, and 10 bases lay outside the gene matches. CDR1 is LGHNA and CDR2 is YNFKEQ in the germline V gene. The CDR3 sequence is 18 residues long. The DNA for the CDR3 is TGTGCCAGCAGCCAGGACCTACAGGGACTAGCTAGCACAGATACGCAGTATTTT. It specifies CASSQDLQGLASTDTQYF.

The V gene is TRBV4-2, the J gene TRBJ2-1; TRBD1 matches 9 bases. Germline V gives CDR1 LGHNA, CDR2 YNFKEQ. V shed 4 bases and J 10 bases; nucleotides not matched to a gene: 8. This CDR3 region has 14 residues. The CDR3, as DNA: TGTGCCAGCAGCCCCGAACAGGGGGCCTACGAGCAGTTCTTC. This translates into CASSPEQGAYEQFF.

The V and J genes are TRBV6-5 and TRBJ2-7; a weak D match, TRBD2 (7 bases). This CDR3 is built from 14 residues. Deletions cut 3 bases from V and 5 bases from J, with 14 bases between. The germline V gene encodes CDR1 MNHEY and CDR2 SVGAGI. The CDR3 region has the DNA TGTGCCAGCAGTTATGGGGGGGCCAGGAACGAGCAGTACTTC. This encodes CASSYGGARNEQYF.

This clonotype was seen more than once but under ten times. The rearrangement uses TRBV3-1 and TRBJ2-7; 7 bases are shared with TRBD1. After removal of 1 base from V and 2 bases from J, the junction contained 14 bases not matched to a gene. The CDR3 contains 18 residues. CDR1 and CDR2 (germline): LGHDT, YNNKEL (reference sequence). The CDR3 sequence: CASSQGRPDRVFAYEQYF. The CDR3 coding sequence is TGTGCCAGCAGCCAAGGGCGTCCCGACAGGGTCTTTGCCTACGAGCAGTACTTC.

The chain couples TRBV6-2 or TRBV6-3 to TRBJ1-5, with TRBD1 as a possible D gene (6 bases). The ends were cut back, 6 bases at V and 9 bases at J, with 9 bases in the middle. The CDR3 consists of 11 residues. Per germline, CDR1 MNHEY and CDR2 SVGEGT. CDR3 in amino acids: CASSQGTPQHF. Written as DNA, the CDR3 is TGTGCCAGCAGCCAGGGGACGCCCCAGCATTTT.